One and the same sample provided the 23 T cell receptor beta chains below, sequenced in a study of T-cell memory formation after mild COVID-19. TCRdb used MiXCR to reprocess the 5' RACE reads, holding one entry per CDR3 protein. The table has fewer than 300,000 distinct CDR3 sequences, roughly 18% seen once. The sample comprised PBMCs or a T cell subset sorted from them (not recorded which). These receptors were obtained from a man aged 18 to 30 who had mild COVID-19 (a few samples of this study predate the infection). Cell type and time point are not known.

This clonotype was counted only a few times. The CDR3 nucleotides read TGCAGCGTTTGTACGGCCGCGAACACCGGGGAGCTGTTTTTT. It codes for CSVCTAANTGELFF. This chain uses TRBV29-1 with TRBJ2-2, with no clear D. The CDR3 spans 14 residues. Looked up from germline, CDR1 is SQVTM and CDR2 is ANQGSEA. Trimming removed 5 bases from V and 0 bases from J, with 10 bases in between.

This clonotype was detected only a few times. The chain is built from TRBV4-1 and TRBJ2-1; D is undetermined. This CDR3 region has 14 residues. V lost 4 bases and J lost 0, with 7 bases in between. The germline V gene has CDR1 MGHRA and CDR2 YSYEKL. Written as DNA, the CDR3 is TGCGCCAGCAGCCCGGAAAGCTCCTACAATGAGCAGTTCTTC. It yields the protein CASSPESSYNEQFF.

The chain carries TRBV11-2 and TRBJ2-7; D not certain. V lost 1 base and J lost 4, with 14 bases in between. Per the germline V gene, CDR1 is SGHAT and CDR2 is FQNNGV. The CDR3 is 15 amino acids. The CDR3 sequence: CASSLGGSLFYEQYV. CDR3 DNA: TGTGCCAGCAGCTTAGGTGGCAGCTTGTTTTACGAGCAGTACGTC.

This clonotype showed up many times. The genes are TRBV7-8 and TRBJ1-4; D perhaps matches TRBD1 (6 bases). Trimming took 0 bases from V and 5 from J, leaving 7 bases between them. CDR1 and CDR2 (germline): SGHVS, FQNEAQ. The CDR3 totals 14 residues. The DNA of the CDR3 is TGTGCCAGCAGCTTAGCGGGGGGCAATGAAAAACTGTTTTTT. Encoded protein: CASSLAGGNEKLFF.

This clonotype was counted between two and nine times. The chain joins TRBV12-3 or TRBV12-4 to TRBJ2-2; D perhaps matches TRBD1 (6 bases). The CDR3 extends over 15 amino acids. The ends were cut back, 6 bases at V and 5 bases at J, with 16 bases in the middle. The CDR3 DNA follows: TGTGCCAGCAGCGCTCAGGGGCAGGGAACCGGGGAGCTGTTTTTT. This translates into CASSAQGQGTGELFF.

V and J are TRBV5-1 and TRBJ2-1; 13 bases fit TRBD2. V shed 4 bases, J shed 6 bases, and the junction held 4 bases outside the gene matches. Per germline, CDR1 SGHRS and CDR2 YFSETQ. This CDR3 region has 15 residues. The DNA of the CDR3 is TGCGCCAGCAGCCTCTGGACTAGCGGGGGCAATGAGCAGTTCTTC. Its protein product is CASSLWTSGGNEQFF.

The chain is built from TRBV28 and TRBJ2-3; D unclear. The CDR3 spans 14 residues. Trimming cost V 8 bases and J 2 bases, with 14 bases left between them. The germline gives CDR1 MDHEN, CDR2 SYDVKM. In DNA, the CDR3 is TGTGCCAGCGGACCCTTCCCCTCCACAGATACGCAGTATTTT. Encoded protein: CASGPFPSTDTQYF. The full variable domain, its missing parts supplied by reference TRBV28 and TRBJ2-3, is DVKVTQSSRYLVKRTGEKVFLECVQDMDHENMFWYRQDPGLGLRLIYFSYDVKMKEKGDIPEGYSVSREKKERFSLILESASTNQTSMYLCASGPFPSTDTQYFGPGTRLTVL.

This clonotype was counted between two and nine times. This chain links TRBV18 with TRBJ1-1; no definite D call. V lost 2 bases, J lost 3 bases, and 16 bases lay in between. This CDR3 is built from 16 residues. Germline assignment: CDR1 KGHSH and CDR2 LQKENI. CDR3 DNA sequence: TGTGCCAGCTCACCATCAGGTAGCAGAAGGGACACTGAAGCTTTCTTT. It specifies CASSPSGSRRDTEAFF.

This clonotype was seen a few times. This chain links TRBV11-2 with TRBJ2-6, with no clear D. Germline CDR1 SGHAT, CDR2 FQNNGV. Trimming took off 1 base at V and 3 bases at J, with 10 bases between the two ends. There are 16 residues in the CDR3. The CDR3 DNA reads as TGTGCCAGCAGCTTAGTAGAGACAAATGGGGCCAACGTCCTGACTTTC. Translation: CASSLVETNGANVLTF.

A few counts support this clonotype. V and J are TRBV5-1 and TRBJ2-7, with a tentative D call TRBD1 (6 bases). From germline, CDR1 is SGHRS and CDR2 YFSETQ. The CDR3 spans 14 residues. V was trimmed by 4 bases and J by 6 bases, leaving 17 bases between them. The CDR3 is CASSPGAGDPEQYV. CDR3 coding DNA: TGCGCCAGCAGCCCCGGAGCAGGGGATCCCGAGCAGTACGTC.

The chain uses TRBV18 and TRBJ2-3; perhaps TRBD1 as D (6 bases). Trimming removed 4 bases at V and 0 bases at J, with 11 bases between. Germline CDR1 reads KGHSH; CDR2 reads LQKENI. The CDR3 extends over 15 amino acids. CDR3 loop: CASSLRTDSTDTQYF. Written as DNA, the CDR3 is TGTGCCAGCTCACTACGGACAGATAGCACAGATACGCAGTATTTT.

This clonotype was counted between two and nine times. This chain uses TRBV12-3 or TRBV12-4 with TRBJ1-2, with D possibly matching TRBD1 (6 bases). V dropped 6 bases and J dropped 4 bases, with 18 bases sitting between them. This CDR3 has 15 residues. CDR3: CASSRQRGAGYGYTF. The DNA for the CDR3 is TGTGCCAGCAGCCGCCAGAGGGGGGCGGGCTATGGCTACACCTTC.

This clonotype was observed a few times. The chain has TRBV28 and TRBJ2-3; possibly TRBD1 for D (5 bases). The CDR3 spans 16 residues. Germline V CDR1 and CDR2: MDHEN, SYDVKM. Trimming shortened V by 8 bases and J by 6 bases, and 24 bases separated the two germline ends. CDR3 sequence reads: CASSRVRQSAMDTQYF. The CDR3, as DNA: TGTGCCAGCTCTAGGGTAAGACAGTCGGCTATGGATACGCAGTATTTT.

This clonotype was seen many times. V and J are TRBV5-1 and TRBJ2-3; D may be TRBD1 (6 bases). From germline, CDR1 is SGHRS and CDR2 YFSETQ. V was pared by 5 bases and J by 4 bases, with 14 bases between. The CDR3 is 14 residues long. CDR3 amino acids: CASRTGTPPDTQYF. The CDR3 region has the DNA TGCGCCAGCAGGACCGGGACACCCCCAGATACGCAGTATTTT.

As DNA, the CDR3 is TGCGCCAGCAGCCAAGGTGCAAGGAATGAGCAGTTCTTC. Protein: CASSQGARNEQFF. The chain combines TRBV4-3 with TRBJ2-1; no clear D. Germline V lookup: CDR1 LGHNA, CDR2 YSLEER. Trimming took 1 base from V and 7 from J, leaving 8 bases between them. This CDR3 comprises 13 residues.

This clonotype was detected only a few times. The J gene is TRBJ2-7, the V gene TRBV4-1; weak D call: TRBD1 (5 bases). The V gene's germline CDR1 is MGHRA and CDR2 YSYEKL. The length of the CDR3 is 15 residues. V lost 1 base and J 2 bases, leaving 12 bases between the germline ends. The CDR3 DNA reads TGCGCCAGCAGCCAAGTGGCAGGGCTAACCTACGAGCAGTACGTC. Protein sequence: CASSQVAGLTYEQYV.

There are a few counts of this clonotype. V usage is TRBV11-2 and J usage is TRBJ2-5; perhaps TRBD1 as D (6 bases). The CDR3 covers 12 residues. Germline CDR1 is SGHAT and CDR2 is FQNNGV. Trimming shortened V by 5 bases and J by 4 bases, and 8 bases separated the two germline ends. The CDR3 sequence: CASSGQRETQYF. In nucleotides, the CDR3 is TGTGCCAGCAGCGGACAGAGAGAGACCCAGTACTTC.

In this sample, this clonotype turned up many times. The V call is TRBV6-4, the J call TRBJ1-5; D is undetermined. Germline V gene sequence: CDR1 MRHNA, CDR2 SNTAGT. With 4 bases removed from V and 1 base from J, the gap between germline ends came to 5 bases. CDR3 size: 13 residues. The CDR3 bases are TGTGCCAGCAGTGCCGGGAGCAATCAGCCCCAGCATTTT. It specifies CASSAGSNQPQHF.

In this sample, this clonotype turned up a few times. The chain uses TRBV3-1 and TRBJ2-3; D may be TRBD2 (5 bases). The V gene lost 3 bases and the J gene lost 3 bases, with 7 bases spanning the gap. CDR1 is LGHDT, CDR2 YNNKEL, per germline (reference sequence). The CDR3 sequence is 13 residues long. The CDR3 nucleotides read TGTGCCAGCAGCCACTTAGCGACAGATACGCAGTATTTT. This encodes CASSHLATDTQYF.

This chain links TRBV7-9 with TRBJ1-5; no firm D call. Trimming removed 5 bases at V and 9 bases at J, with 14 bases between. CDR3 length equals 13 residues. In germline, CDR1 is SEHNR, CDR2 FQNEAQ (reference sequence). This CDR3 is CASSPTGTRPQHF. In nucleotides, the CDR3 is TGTGCCAGCAGCCCGACCGGAACTCGGCCCCAGCATTTT.

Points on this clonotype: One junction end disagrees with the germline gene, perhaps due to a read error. The CDR3 bases are TGTGCCAGTAGTTACCCCATCGGGGAGCTGTTTTTT. It encodes CASSYPIGELFF. The rearrangement links TRBV6-5 to TRBJ2-2; D ambiguous. The CDR3 sequence is 12 residues long. Germline values: CDR1 MNHEY, CDR2 SVGAGI.

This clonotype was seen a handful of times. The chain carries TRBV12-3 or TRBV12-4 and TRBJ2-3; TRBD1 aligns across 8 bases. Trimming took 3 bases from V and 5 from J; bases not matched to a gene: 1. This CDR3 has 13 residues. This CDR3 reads CASSFGTGDTQYF. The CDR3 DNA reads TGTGCCAGCAGTTTCGGGACAGGAGATACGCAGTATTTT.

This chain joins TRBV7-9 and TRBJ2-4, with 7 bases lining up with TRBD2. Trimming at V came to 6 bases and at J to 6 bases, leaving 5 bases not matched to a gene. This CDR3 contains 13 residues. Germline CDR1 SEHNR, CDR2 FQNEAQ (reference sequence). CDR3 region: CASSAREGNIQYF. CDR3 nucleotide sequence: TGTGCCAGCAGTGCCAGGGAGGGAAACATTCAGTACTTC.